This TCR beta chain derives from a study of blood T cell repertoires in COVID-19 (dated by TCRdb to about 2020). Background on the whole study: The collaborator samples originated in the United States, Italy and Spain and spanned the acute and convalescent phases of COVID-19. The dataset comprised deeply sampled blood TCRbeta repertoires from subjects exposed to, actively infected with, or recovered from COVID-19. A freely available public database, intended as a resource for researchers studying the immune response to SARS-CoV-2, is where the repertoires were released. The sample metadata nearly always contained a de-identified subject ID, COVID-19 status, age in years and sex. Where available, HLA class I and class II types were taken from metadata supplied by the sample provider and were not determined by assay-based typing. The samples were drawn from the first 160 participants of the ongoing ImmuneRACE study and from roughly 1,300 subjects provided by 6 global collaborators. The material from the prospective study consisted of cDNA or gDNA derived from T cells, B-cell-depleted T cells, or PBMCs. Here is what the overall study found, with its caveats: The quantity of clinical and demographic metadata differed by source and by participant and was supplied without curation.

TCRbeta CDR3 regions were amplified from genomic DNA using the immunoSEQ Assay, a bias-controlled multiplex PCR. The authors' pipeline ran thus. The number of nucleated cells in each sample was estimated by amplification of reference gene primers within the assay. To quantify the absolute abundance of each unique TCRbeta CDR3 rearrangement, sequence reads were collapsed and filtered. For each sample, productive Simpson clonality was calculated as the square root of Simpson's diversity index across productive rearrangements. In its TCRdb copy, this immuneACCESS table keeps in-frame sequences only and misses some clones. Where compared with another copy, unresolved V genes explain less than half of these, and the others have no known cause. D and trimming come from the DNA, and the V and J calls and clone size come from that table. Within this sample are 250,000 to 350,000 clones, with about 89% of them counted one time only. The top ten clones comprise under 5.5% of the sample.

Enrolling through a virtual design, the prospective study's participants ranged in age from roughly 18 to 95 years and lived across around 25 United States geographic areas. To assign participants to cohorts, the prospective study relied on clinical history that participants themselves reported in a screening survey and a study questionnaire. Recovered participants in ImmuneRACE Cohort 3 were defined by two consecutive negative NP/OP PCR tests, clearance by a healthcare professional, or resolution of symptoms. In the prospective study, mobile phlebotomists collected whole blood, serum and a nasopharyngeal or oropharyngeal swab from each participant. Additional blood draws and questionnaires over an approximately two-month period could optionally be provided by prospective study participants. Blood samples from the prospective study were shipped frozen or at room temperature prior to DNA extraction.

Comment on this clone: Its antigen has not been determined. Base qualities are not provided; no much larger clone lies one nucleotide away.

Including cysteine and phenylalanine, the CDR3 has 15 amino acids. Only the CDR3 region is kept as DNA, spanning 45 bases read in frame from base 1. V was cut back by 2 bases and J by 4 bases, leaving a gap of 14 bases between them. Via the germline V gene, CDR1 is MNHEY and CDR2 SVGAGI. The specimen sequenced was PBMCs or T cells enriched from blood (not recorded which). The V and J genes are TRBV6-5 and TRBJ1-2, with a weak D call of TRBD1 (6 bases match). The source is a woman in her twenties or thirties who had recovered from COVID-19. The sequence in DNA is TGTGCCAGCAGTTACATGGGGGGGCTCGGCTATGGCTACACCTTC. The resulting protein is CASSYMGGLGYGYTF.